This T cell receptor (beta chain) was profiled in a study of somatic mutations in cytotoxic T cells in rheumatoid arthritis. TCRdb's table, derived via immunoSEQ multiplex PCR, lists solely in-frame clones and lacks some. The sample shows about 29,000 clones, more than 75% of them seen only once. The CDR3 loop spans 13 amino acids. The germline V gene has CDR1 SNHLY and CDR2 FYNNEI. Trimming stripped 1 base from V and 5 bases from J, with 3 bases between. This clonotype was obtained from an adult with rheumatoid arthritis. The sample comprised CD8+ T cells sorted from blood. The V gene is TRBV2, the J gene TRBJ1-6; D is unresolved. The CDR3, as DNA: TGTGCCAGCAGTGAAGAAGATAATTCACCCCTCCACTTT. Residues: CASSEEDNSPLHF.